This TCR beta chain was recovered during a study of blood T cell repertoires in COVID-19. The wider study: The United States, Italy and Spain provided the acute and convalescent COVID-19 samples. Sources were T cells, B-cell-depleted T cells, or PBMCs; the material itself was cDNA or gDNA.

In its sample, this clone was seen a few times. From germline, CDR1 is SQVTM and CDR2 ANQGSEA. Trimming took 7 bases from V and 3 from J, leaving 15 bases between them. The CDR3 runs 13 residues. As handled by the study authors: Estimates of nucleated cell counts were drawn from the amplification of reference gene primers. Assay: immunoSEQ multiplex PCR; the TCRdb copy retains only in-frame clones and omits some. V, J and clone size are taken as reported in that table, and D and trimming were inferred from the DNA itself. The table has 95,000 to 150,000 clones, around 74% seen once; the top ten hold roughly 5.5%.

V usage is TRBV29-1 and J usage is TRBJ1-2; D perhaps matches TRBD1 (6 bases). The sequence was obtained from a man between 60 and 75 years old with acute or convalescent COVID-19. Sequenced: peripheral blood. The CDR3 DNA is TGCAGCGGACGGGGGGCACTTGACTATGGCTACACCTTC. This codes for CSGRGALDYGYTF.